One and the same sample provided the 19 T cell receptor beta chains below, sequenced in a study of T cells in Graves' hyperthyroidism and ophthalmopathy. Amplified TCR beta CDR3 regions came from RNA transcripts. With the HTBI primer set, the TCR CDR3 went through a first round of RT-PCR. TCRdb itself ran the multiplex PCR reads through MiXCR, one entry per CDR3 protein. The sample contains more than 550,000 distinct CDR3 sequences, roughly a sixth of which appear only once. The sample was blood. These receptors all come from a man aged 50 to 60 with Graves' hyperthyroidism.

This clonotype was observed many times. The chain uses TRBV5-1 and TRBJ1-6, with a tentative D call TRBD1 (5 bases). The length of the CDR3 is 15 residues. Germline-derived CDR1 and CDR2 are SGHRS and YFSETQ. V was trimmed by 5 bases and J by 3 bases, leaving 12 bases between them. The CDR3 nucleotides are TGCGCCAGCAGGGAAGGAGACAGCTATAATTCACCCCTCCACTTT. This codes for CASREGDSYNSPLHF.

This clonotype has a count of ten or more. The V and J genes are TRBV28 and TRBJ1-6, with D hard to call. Germline CDR1 and CDR2: MDHEN and SYDVKM. With 3 bases removed from V and 6 bases from J, the gap between germline ends came to 9 bases. This CDR3 has 14 amino acids. This CDR3 is CASSFFTGNSPLHF. CDR3 coding DNA: TGTGCCAGCAGTTTTTTCACTGGTAATTCACCCCTCCACTTT.

This clonotype was observed many times. The gene calls are TRBV6-2 or TRBV6-3 and TRBJ2-1; TRBD2 agrees at 14 bases. Germline CDR1 reads MNHEY; CDR2 reads SVGEGT. The CDR3 spans 16 residues. V lost 5 bases to trimming and J lost 6 bases; unmatched junction nucleotides: 6. Here the CDR3 reads CASSTGTSGSVNEQFF. In DNA form, the CDR3 reads TGTGCCAGCAGTACCGGGACTAGCGGGAGTGTCAATGAGCAGTTCTTC.

The chain links TRBV2 to TRBJ1-1; D might be TRBD1 (6 bases). CDR1 and CDR2 (germline): SNHLY, FYNNEI. The CDR3 consists of 14 residues. Between the trimmed V and J ends, which lost 4 bases and 8 bases, there was a span of 17 bases. CDR3 sequence: CASSAGGPSKEAFF. The CDR3 DNA follows: TGTGCCAGCAGTGCCGGGGGCCCATCGAAAGAAGCTTTCTTT.

This clonotype was observed many times. This chain links TRBV11-2 with TRBJ2-5; 7 bases agree with TRBD1. J gave up 4 bases and V 4 bases, and 6 bases lay outside the gene matches. This CDR3 contains 14 residues. Per germline, CDR1 SGHAT and CDR2 FQNNGV. CDR3 in amino acids: CASSSGEGAETQYF. The CDR3 nucleotides read TGTGCCAGCAGCTCCGGAGAGGGGGCAGAGACCCAGTACTTC. Variable domain in full (rest from reference TRBV11-2 and TRBJ2-5): EAGVAQSPRYKIIEKRQSVAFWCNPISGHATLYWYQQILGQGPKLLIQFQNNGVVDDSQLPKDRFSAERLKGVDSTLKIQPAKLEDSAVYLCASSSGEGAETQYFGPGTRLLVL.

This clonotype was seen ten or more times. The chain carries TRBV19 and TRBJ1-1, with TRBD1 as a possible D gene (6 bases). CDR1 and CDR2 from the germline V gene are LNHDA and SQIVND (reference sequence). The CDR3 spans 12 residues. Trimming took 7 bases from V and 4 from J, leaving 10 bases between them. CDR3 DNA: TGTGCCAGTAATCGGGGGCCCACTGAAGCTTTCTTT. This codes for CASNRGPTEAFF.

This clonotype was detected ten times or more. CDR3 nucleotides: TGTGCCAGCAGTGCTTGGACAGGGGAGGGGAATGAGCAGTTCTTC. Translating it yields CASSAWTGEGNEQFF. The chain is built from TRBV28 and TRBJ2-1, with TRBD1 matching 9 bases. V lost 5 bases and J lost 7; bases outside the gene matches: 9. Germline CDR1 and CDR2: MDHEN and SYDVKM. This CDR3 spans 15 amino acids.

This clonotype occurred many times. The chain employs TRBV2 and TRBJ1-2; perhaps TRBD1 as D (6 bases). Germline V lookup: CDR1 SNHLY, CDR2 FYNNEI. The CDR3 extends over 17 amino acids. Trimming took off 4 bases at V and 2 bases at J, with 20 bases between the two ends. The CDR3 region has the DNA TGTGCCAGCAGTGCCGGCTACTGGGGGACACTAAACTATGGCTACACCTTC. Protein product: CASSAGYWGTLNYGYTF.

This clonotype was detected ten times or more. V is TRBV9 and J is TRBJ2-1, with TRBD1 matching 8 bases. The V gene end was trimmed by 0 bases and the J gene end by 3 bases; junction bases not matched to a gene: 5. CDR3 length: 16 residues. Germline V lookup: CDR1 SGDLS, CDR2 YYNGEE. The CDR3 DNA sequence: TGTGCCAGCAGCGTAGGGACAGGGATTTTCTACAATGAGCAGTTCTTC. Its translation is CASSVGTGIFYNEQFF.

This clonotype was picked up many times. The chain is built from TRBV20-1 and TRBJ2-1; 13 bases fit TRBD2. The germline V gene has CDR1 DFQATT and CDR2 SNEGSKA (reference sequence). V trimming: 4 bases; J trimming: 8 bases; junction bases outside the gene matches: 8. The CDR3 sequence is 15 residues long. CDR3 bases: TGCAGTGCTATGTCCGGGACTAGCGGGAAGGATGAGCAGTTCTTC. The encoded protein is CSAMSGTSGKDEQFF.

V gene TRBV4-1 combines with J gene TRBJ2-2, with 7 positions matching TRBD2. This CDR3 has 17 residues. From germline, CDR1 is MGHRA and CDR2 YSYEKL. The J segment lost 4 bases and the V segment lost 0 bases, leaving 8 bases of the junction unmatched. In DNA, the CDR3 is TGCGCCAGCAGCCAAGACCGTAGCGGGCCGCTCACCGGGGAGCTGTTTTTT. Protein sequence: CASSQDRSGPLTGELFF.

There are many counts of this clonotype. This chain links TRBV5-1 with TRBJ2-5; 9 bases agree with TRBD2. CDR3 length: 16 amino acids. From germline, CDR1 is SGHRS and CDR2 YFSETQ. The ends lost 2 bases at V and 5 bases at J; junction bases unmatched: 10. CDR3 in amino acids: CASSFGGRAYQETQYF. In nucleotides, the CDR3 is TGCGCCAGCAGCTTCGGCGGGAGGGCTTATCAGGAGACCCAGTACTTC.

A few counts support this clonotype. The V and J genes are TRBV24-1 and TRBJ2-1; D unclear. CDR3 length: 17 amino acids. Trimming left V 5 bases short and J 6 bases short, with 22 bases between. Germline assignment: CDR1 KGHDR and CDR2 SFDVKD. The CDR3, as DNA: TGTGCCACCAGTGCCCACCCCGACACCCGTCGGGCCAATGAGCAGTTCTTC. It is translated as CATSAHPDTRRANEQFF.

This clonotype was seen repeatedly, ten times or more. This chain uses TRBV28 with TRBJ2-5; D is possibly TRBD1 or TRBD2 (5 bases each). The germline V and J ends were trimmed by 4 bases and 1 base, with 28 bases remaining between them. The CDR3 loop spans 20 amino acids. From germline, CDR1 is MDHEN and CDR2 SYDVKM. The CDR3 DNA reads TGTGCCAGCAGTTCAGCCTTGGGGGAAATGAGCGAGAGGCCCCAAGAGACCCAGTACTTC. This sequence encodes CASSSALGEMSERPQETQYF.

This clonotype was counted at least ten times. This chain joins TRBV13 and TRBJ2-7; 9 bases are shared with TRBD2. The J segment lost 5 bases and the V segment lost 5 bases, leaving 7 bases of the junction unmatched. The CDR3 covers 14 residues. Germline CDR1 and CDR2: PRHDT and FYEKMQ (reference sequence). The CDR3 reads CASSPARGRDEQYF. The CDR3 region has the DNA TGTGCCAGCAGCCCCGCACGCGGGAGGGACGAGCAGTACTTC.

This clonotype occurred many times. This chain connects TRBV7-2 to TRBJ2-1, with 7 bases identical to TRBD1. This CDR3 is 16 amino acids long. Germline assignment: CDR1 SGHTA and CDR2 FQGNSA. Trimming took 1 base from V and 0 from J; bases not matched to a gene: 3. CDR3 nucleotide sequence: TGTGCCAGCAGCTTAGACCGGGACAGCTCCTACAATGAGCAGTTCTTC. The encoded protein is CASSLDRDSSYNEQFF.

In its sample, this clonotype was seen many times. V gene TRBV28 combines with J gene TRBJ1-4; the match to TRBD1 covers 8 bases. Germline assignment: CDR1 MDHEN and CDR2 SYDVKM. Losses at the gene ends were 7 bases for V and 8 bases for J; bases not matched to a gene: 15. This CDR3 spans 16 amino acids. Here the CDR3 DNA reads TGTGCCAGCATATCAGGGGGCGCGGAAGCCGGAGAAAAACTGTTTTTT. Its translation: CASISGGAEAGEKLFF.

This chain uses TRBV27 with TRBJ1-6, with D uncertain. Germline V gene lookup returns CDR1 MNHEY and CDR2 SMNVEV (reference sequence). There are 14 residues in the CDR3. Between the trimmed V and J ends, which lost 6 bases and 2 bases, there was a span of 8 bases. CDR3 residues: CASRREAYNSPLHF. The CDR3 region has the DNA TGTGCCAGCAGACGTGAGGCCTATAATTCACCCCTCCACTTT.

This clonotype was observed a handful of times. V gene TRBV20-1 combines with J gene TRBJ2-1, with 10 bases matching TRBD2. CDR1 is DFQATT, CDR2 SNEGSKA, per germline (reference sequence). The CDR3 length is 17 residues. V gave up 1 base and J gave up 9 bases; unmatched junction bases: 15. CDR3: CSARASGLAARKGEQFF. The CDR3 nucleotides read TGCAGTGCTAGAGCCTCAGGACTAGCGGCCAGGAAGGGTGAGCAGTTCTTC.